This T cell receptor (beta chain) was observed in a study of blood T cells in healthy people across ages. Study outcomes and limitations: Age showed a roughly linear inverse relationship with TCR beta diversity per million T cells.

The V segment lost 4 bases and the J segment 13 bases; nucleotides outside the gene matches: 20. Germline V gene lookup returns CDR1 DFQATT and CDR2 SNEGSKA (reference sequence). CDR3 size: 16 residues. PCR was performed a second time for about 6 to 11 cycles using a sample-barcoded 5' primer and a J-beta primer mix. Sequencing of every sample gave 2.5 million or more CDR3-containing paired-end reads. TCRdb itself ran the 5' RACE reads through MiXCR, one entry per CDR3 protein. The table includes 850,000 to 1,100,000 distinct CDR3 sequences, 35% to 40% detected once. Samples had at least 6 million PBMCs isolated from them. As for this clonotype: Its antigen is unidentified.

Sequenced: blood. This chain uses TRBV20-1 with TRBJ2-4; the match to TRBD1 covers 9 bases. This sequence originates from a man aged 18 to 30 in good health. CDR3 residues: CSATGPRGQGIHEQYF. CDR3 in DNA: TGCAGTGCTACTGGGCCCAGGGGACAGGGCATCCATGAGCAGTACTTC.